Following are 29 T cell receptor beta chains from one sample sequenced in a study of identical twins. TCRdb redid the calling of the 5' RACE reads with MiXCR, one entry per CDR3 protein. The data show about 520,000 distinct CDR3 sequences, with approximately 22% seen just once and around 0.9% held by the top ten. This same sample was also part of a study on T cells expressing NK-cell markers.

Sequencing input: CD4+ T cells sorted from blood. These receptors came from a woman aged 18-35 years in good health.

The CDR3 protein is CASSLREAANTEAFF. The CDR3 bases are TGTGCCAGCAGCTTACGGGAGGCCGCAAACACTGAAGCTTTCTTT. J is TRBJ1-1 and V is TRBV7-3; D not certain. Germline CDR1 reads SGHTA; CDR2 reads FQGTGA. V was pared by 2 bases and J by 2 bases, with 12 bases between. The CDR3 runs to 15 residues.

There are a few counts of this clonotype. The V call is TRBV28, the J call TRBJ2-5; maybe TRBD1 (8 bases). The V and J ends lost 5 bases and 5 bases respectively, with 15 bases between them. The germline gives CDR1 MDHEN, CDR2 SYDVKM. CDR3 length: 14 amino acids. The CDR3 region has the DNA TGTGCCAGCAGTCCCGACAGGGGAGGGGAGACCCAGTACTTC. Translated, it gives CASSPDRGGETQYF.

The rearrangement joins TRBV12-5 to TRBJ2-2; D remains ambiguous. The CDR3 is 12 residues long. Trimming took 8 bases from V and 4 from J, leaving 8 bases between them. Germline CDR1 and CDR2: LGHNT and FRNRAP. CDR3 amino acids: CASSGSTGELFF. The CDR3 coding sequence is TGTGCTAGTAGTGGAAGCACCGGGGAGCTGTTTTTT.

This chain uses TRBV7-9 with TRBJ2-5; D unclear. Germline CDR1 and CDR2: SEHNR and FQNEAQ (reference sequence). Trimming took off 1 base at V and 5 bases at J, with 8 bases between the two ends. The CDR3 extends over 13 amino acids. CDR3 nucleotides: TGTGCCAGCAGCTTAGTTGGGTCTGAGACCCAGTACTTC. It codes for CASSLVGSETQYF.

The J gene is TRBJ2-3, the V gene TRBV18; 10 nucleotides line up with TRBD2. The germline gives CDR1 KGHSH, CDR2 LQKENI. CDR3 length: 16 amino acids. V shed 2 bases and J 5 bases; nucleotides not matched to a gene: 7. The CDR3 sequence is CASSPSLAGAVDTQYF. The CDR3 nucleotides read TGTGCCAGCTCACCATCCCTAGCGGGAGCCGTAGATACGCAGTATTTT. Variable domain in full (rest from reference TRBV18 and TRBJ2-3): NAGVMQNPRHLVRRRGQEARLRCSPMKGHSHVYWYRQLPEEGLKFMVYLQKENIIDESGMPKERFSAEFPKEGPSILRIQQVVRGDSAAYFCASSPSLAGAVDTQYFGPGTRLTVL.

This clonotype appeared many times. The genes are TRBV29-1 and TRBJ1-1, with TRBD1 matching over 8 bases. The CDR3 loop spans 13 amino acids. Germline V gene sequence: CDR1 SQVTM, CDR2 ANQGSEA. The V segment lost 4 bases and the J segment 0 bases; nucleotides outside the gene matches: 1. CDR3 residues: CSVGQGLNTEAFF. DNA for the CDR3: TGCAGCGTTGGACAGGGGCTGAACACTGAAGCTTTCTTT.

This chain uses TRBV7-2 with TRBJ2-7; maybe TRBD1 (6 bases). V was pared by 6 bases and J by 3 bases, with 15 bases between. CDR3 length: 14 amino acids. CDR1 and CDR2 from the germline V gene are SGHTA and FQGNSA. The CDR3 DNA follows: TGTGCCAGCAGGCCAAAACAGGGAAGCTACGAGCAGTACTTC. It codes for CASRPKQGSYEQYF.

This chain connects TRBV12-3 or TRBV12-4 to TRBJ2-1, with D maybe TRBD1 (6 bases). V was trimmed by 4 bases and J by 3 bases, leaving 10 bases between them. This CDR3 spans 14 amino acids. In nucleotides, the CDR3 is TGTGCCAGCAGTTCCTGGGACAACTACAATGAGCAGTTCTTC. Translation: CASSSWDNYNEQFF.

The V and J genes are TRBV12-3 or TRBV12-4 and TRBJ1-1; the D gene is possibly TRBD1 (6 bases). V was shortened by 8 bases and J by 4 bases, with 11 bases between the two germline ends. The CDR3 spans 12 residues. The CDR3 here is CASSPGATEAFF. DNA for the CDR3: TGTGCCAGCTCACCGGGGGCCACTGAAGCTTTCTTT.

The rearrangement uses TRBV20-1 and TRBJ1-2, with TRBD1 matching over 8 bases. The germline V gene encodes CDR1 DFQATT and CDR2 SNEGSKA (reference sequence). CDR3 length: 14 residues. V lost 6 bases to trimming and J lost 0 bases; unmatched junction nucleotides: 6. The DNA for the CDR3 is TGCAGTGCGAAGCAGGGGGCATCTAACTATGGCTACACCTTC. It yields the protein CSAKQGASNYGYTF.

This chain uses TRBV19 with TRBJ1-2; maybe TRBD1 (6 bases). The CDR3 is made up of 15 amino acids. The ends were cut back, 5 bases at V and 2 bases at J, with 15 bases in the middle. Germline V gene sequence: CDR1 LNHDA, CDR2 SQIVND (reference sequence). CDR3 protein: CASSPTGGTNYGYTF. CDR3 sequence (DNA): TGTGCCAGTAGTCCGACAGGTGGTACGAACTATGGCTACACCTTC.

Only a few counts were recorded for this clonotype. V gene TRBV12-3 or TRBV12-4 combines with J gene TRBJ2-2, with TRBD2 as a possible D gene (5 bases). There are 14 residues in the CDR3. V shed 5 bases and J shed 2 bases, with 9 bases lying between them. This CDR3 reads CASSVSGNTGELFF. The CDR3 DNA follows: TGTGCCAGCAGTGTCAGCGGTAACACCGGGGAGCTGTTTTTT.

This clonotype was seen a few times. The chain joins TRBV29-1 to TRBJ2-7; D gene ambiguous. The germline V gene encodes CDR1 SQVTM and CDR2 ANQGSEA. The length of the CDR3 is 12 residues. Trimming removed 7 bases from V and 5 bases from J, with 15 bases in between. The CDR3 protein is CSAEFVKNEQYF. The CDR3 region has the DNA TGCAGCGCGGAGTTCGTTAAGAACGAGCAGTACTTC.

The chain links TRBV2 to TRBJ2-3; 13 nucleotides align to TRBD2. Germline assignment: CDR1 SNHLY and CDR2 FYNNEI. Unmatched junction bases numbered 9, after V lost 6 bases and J lost 15 bases. The CDR3 length is 13 residues. Here the CDR3 reads CASRGDGLAGVYF. The CDR3 coding sequence is TGTGCCAGCAGGGGCGACGGACTAGCGGGAGTTTATTTT.

The chain is built from TRBV18 and TRBJ2-7; no clear D. This CDR3 has 13 residues. Trimming took off 0 bases at V and 4 bases at J, with 7 bases between the two ends. CDR1 KGHSH and CDR2 LQKENI come from the germline V gene. DNA for the CDR3: TGTGCCAGCTCACCACCTCGGAGTTACGAGCAGTACTTC. This sequence encodes CASSPPRSYEQYF.

This clonotype was observed a few times. The chain combines TRBV7-9 with TRBJ2-7; 8 positions agree with TRBD2. Germline CDR1 is SEHNR and CDR2 is FQNEAQ (reference sequence). Losses at the gene ends were 4 bases for V and 0 bases for J; bases not matched to a gene: 11. This CDR3 comprises 17 residues. CDR3 bases: TGTGCCAGCAGCTCGGGGGGGAGCTGGATCAGCTCCTACGAGCAGTACTTC. It codes for CASSSGGSWISSYEQYF.

The chain carries TRBV3-1 and TRBJ2-3; D is possibly TRBD2 (6 bases). Trimming stripped 1 base from V and 0 bases from J, with 11 bases between. Germline V gene sequence: CDR1 LGHDT, CDR2 YNNKEL (reference sequence). This CDR3 has 16 residues. CDR3 sequence: CASSQGAGRSTDTQYF. CDR3 DNA sequence: TGTGCCAGCAGCCAAGGAGCGGGCCGTAGCACAGATACGCAGTATTTT.

This clonotype turned up a few times. This chain joins TRBV5-1 and TRBJ2-3; tentative D call: TRBD2 (6 bases). Germline assignment: CDR1 SGHRS and CDR2 YFSETQ. This CDR3 is built from 14 residues. V was trimmed by 1 base and J by 4 bases, leaving 10 bases between them. CDR3 coding DNA: TGCGCCAGCAGCTTGAGGAGGGATGCAGATACGCAGTATTTT. Encoded protein: CASSLRRDADTQYF.

This clonotype was detected a few times. The chain employs TRBV12-3 or TRBV12-4 and TRBJ2-2; 13 bases are shared with TRBD2. This CDR3 contains 20 residues. V lost 1 base, J lost 3 bases, and 11 bases stayed unmatched. DNA for the CDR3: TGTGCCAGCAGTTTAGGCAGTCGACTAGCGGGGGGCCGGGACACCGGGGAGCTGTTTTTT. It translates to CASSLGSRLAGGRDTGELFF.

This chain links TRBV20-1 with TRBJ2-7; D assignment may be TRBD1 or TRBD2 (6 bases each). Germline V gene sequence: CDR1 DFQATT, CDR2 SNEGSKA (reference sequence). This CDR3 is built from 15 residues. The germline V and J ends were trimmed by 0 bases and 5 bases, with 17 bases remaining between them. The CDR3 reads CSARDRRGTADEQYF. CDR3 coding DNA: TGCAGTGCTAGAGATCGGAGGGGGACGGCTGACGAGCAGTACTTC.

The chain uses TRBV12-3 or TRBV12-4 and TRBJ1-1; D not certain. V was cut by 1 base and J by 1 base, with 10 bases left in between. This CDR3 spans 15 amino acids. The CDR3 loop is CASSLDGVSNTEAFF. CDR3 DNA sequence: TGTGCCAGCAGTTTAGATGGAGTTTCGAACACTGAAGCTTTCTTT.

The V call is TRBV6-1, the J call TRBJ1-2; TRBD1 might be the D (5 bases). Trimming removed 6 bases from V and 7 bases from J, with 21 bases in between. This CDR3 is 15 amino acids long. Germline values: CDR1 MNHNS, CDR2 SASEGT. The CDR3, as DNA: TGTGCCAGCAGCCAAACCTACGGACAAAACGGTGGCTACACCTTC. Its translation is CASSQTYGQNGGYTF.

This clonotype was observed a handful of times. This sequence joins TRBV6-2 or TRBV6-3 and TRBJ2-5, with TRBD1 matching 10 bases. J lost 5 bases, V lost 5 bases, and 8 bases had no gene match. The CDR3 loop spans 15 amino acids. Germline CDR1 and CDR2: MNHEY and SVGEGT. CDR3 sequence reads: CASSHLDRGDETQYF. The CDR3 bases are TGTGCCAGCAGTCACCTGGACAGGGGGGATGAGACCCAGTACTTC.

V usage is TRBV2 and J usage is TRBJ2-5; D remains ambiguous. Looked up from germline, CDR1 is SNHLY and CDR2 is FYNNEI. The V end lost 0 bases, the J end lost 1 base, and 9 bases lay between the germline ends. The CDR3 is made up of 15 amino acids. The CDR3 loop reads CASSEATHSQETQYF. The CDR3 DNA reads as TGTGCCAGCAGTGAAGCGACACACTCCCAAGAGACCCAGTACTTC.

The chain uses TRBV5-1 and TRBJ2-1; D may be TRBD2 (5 bases). The CDR3 has 14 amino acids. Trimming stripped 5 bases from V and 7 bases from J, with 16 bases between. CDR1 SGHRS and CDR2 YFSETQ come from the germline V gene. For the CDR3, the DNA is TGCGCCAGCAGTGGCGGGTCGGTAACAAATGAGCAGTTCTTC. It encodes CASSGGSVTNEQFF.

This clonotype was observed a handful of times. This chain links TRBV7-9 with TRBJ2-7, with TRBD1 matching 10 bases. This CDR3 has 15 amino acids. V gave up 1 base and J gave up 2 bases; unmatched junction bases: 2. The germline V gene encodes CDR1 SEHNR and CDR2 FQNEAQ (reference sequence). As DNA, the CDR3 is TGTGCCAGCAGCTTAGGGACAGGGGGGACCTACGAGCAGTACTTC. It codes for CASSLGTGGTYEQYF.

This clonotype was seen a handful of times. This chain links TRBV9 with TRBJ2-7; 7 bases align to TRBD1. The germline gives CDR1 SGDLS, CDR2 YYNGEE. The V gene end was trimmed by 3 bases and the J gene end by 0 bases; junction bases not matched to a gene: 3. The CDR3 runs to 14 residues. The CDR3 coding sequence is TGTGCCAGCAGCGCAACAGGGGACTCCTACGAGCAGTACTTC. Protein: CASSATGDSYEQYF.

The J gene is TRBJ2-5, the V gene TRBV10-3, with no clear D. The CDR3 is 12 amino acids. Germline V gene lookup returns CDR1 ENHRY and CDR2 SYGVKD. V was shortened by 0 bases and J by 6 bases, with 5 bases between the two germline ends. The CDR3 protein is CAISESEKTQYF. The DNA of the CDR3 is TGTGCCATCAGTGAGTCGGAGAAGACCCAGTACTTC.

The rearrangement links TRBV9 to TRBJ1-3, with unresolved D. V was cut by 3 bases and J by 1 base, with 14 bases left in between. The CDR3 has 16 amino acids. The V gene's germline CDR1 is SGDLS and CDR2 YYNGEE. CDR3 protein: CASSERYPASGNTIYF. The CDR3 nucleotides are TGTGCCAGCAGCGAGAGATACCCAGCGTCTGGAAACACCATATATTTT.